This TCR beta chain was profiled in a study of T-cell reconstitution after alpha-beta-depleted transplantation in children. The study's findings and limits: The study reportedly traced alpha-beta T cells about two months after transplant to several hundred expanded graft clones. A year post-transplant, T-cell counts and diversity derived mostly from newly produced T cells. It was surviving recipient T cells and thymic progenitors that gave some patients high TCRbeta diversity at day 60.

This clonotype was picked up a small number of times. The antigen remains unidentified. Preparing the TCRbeta library involved the use of unique molecular identifiers. One entry per CDR3 protein results from TCRdb running MiXCR on the PCR reads. The sample comprises 120,000 or so distinct CDR3 sequences, 23% of which are singletons, and roughly a tenth rests with the top ten. The CDR3 runs 13 residues. V dropped 0 bases and J dropped 7; count of bases not matched to a gene: 2. The J gene is TRBJ1-2, the V gene TRBV12-3 or TRBV12-4, with TRBD1 identical over 7 bases. Here the sequenced sample was PBMCs, mostly from graft donor cells, taken 180 days after TCRalphabeta/CD19-depleted stem cell transplant. The clonotype was recovered from a male patient between 2 and 15 years old who had a stem cell transplant for chronic granulomatous disease, so the T cells may come from the graft donor. This CDR3 reads CASSLAQGSGYTF. The CDR3 bases are TGTGCCAGCAGTTTAGCACAGGGGTCTGGCTACACCTTC.